This T cell receptor (beta chain) derives from a study of shared clonotypes between healthy human individuals. Assay execution proceeded at the deep level. Profiled with immunoSEQ multiplex PCR; TCRdb holds only in-frame clones, not every one. The sample has roughly 500,000 clones, approximately 80% seen once; the top ten hold 9.5% to 15%. Germline V gene sequence: CDR1 LNHDA, CDR2 SQIVND (reference sequence). Trimming pared 3 bases from V and 10 bases from J, leaving 10 bases between. The CDR3 loop spans 12 amino acids. The genes are TRBV19 and TRBJ2-1, with no clear D. Sequenced material: PBMCs. The sequence was collected from a woman in her 40s in good health. Some clones in this sample may be carry-over from other donors' samples. As DNA, the CDR3 is TGTGCCAGTAGTATTGGGTCTCTGGAGCAGTTCTTC. Translation: CASSIGSLEQFF.